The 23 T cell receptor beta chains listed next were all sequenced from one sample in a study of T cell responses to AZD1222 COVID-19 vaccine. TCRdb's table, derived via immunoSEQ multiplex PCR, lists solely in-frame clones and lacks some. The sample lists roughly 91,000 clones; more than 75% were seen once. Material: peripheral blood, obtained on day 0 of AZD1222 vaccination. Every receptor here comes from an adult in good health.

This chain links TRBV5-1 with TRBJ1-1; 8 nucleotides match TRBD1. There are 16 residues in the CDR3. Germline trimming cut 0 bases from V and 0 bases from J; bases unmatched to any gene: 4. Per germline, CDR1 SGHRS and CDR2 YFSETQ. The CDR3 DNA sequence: TGCGCCAGCAGCTTGGCAGGGGGCTTTTTGAACACTGAAGCTTTCTTT. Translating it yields CASSLAGGFLNTEAFF. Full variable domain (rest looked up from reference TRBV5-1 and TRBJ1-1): KAGVTQTPRYLIKTRGQQVTLSCSPISGHRSVSWYQQTPGQGLQFLFEYFSETQRNKGNFPGRFSGRQFSNSRSEMNVSTLELGDSALYLCASSLAGGFLNTEAFFGQGTRLTVV.

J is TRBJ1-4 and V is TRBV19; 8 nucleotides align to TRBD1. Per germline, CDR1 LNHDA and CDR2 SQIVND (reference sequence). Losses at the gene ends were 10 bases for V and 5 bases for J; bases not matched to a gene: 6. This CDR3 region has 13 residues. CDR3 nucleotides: TGTGCCATCCGGGACAGGTCAAATGAAAAACTGTTTTTT. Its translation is CAIRDRSNEKLFF. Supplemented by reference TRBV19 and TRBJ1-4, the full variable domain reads DGGITQSPKYLFRKEGQNVTLSCEQNLNHDAMYWYRQDPGQGLRLIYYSQIVNDFQKGDIAEGYSVSREKKESFPLTVTSAQKNPTAFYLCAIRDRSNEKLFFGSGTQLSVL.

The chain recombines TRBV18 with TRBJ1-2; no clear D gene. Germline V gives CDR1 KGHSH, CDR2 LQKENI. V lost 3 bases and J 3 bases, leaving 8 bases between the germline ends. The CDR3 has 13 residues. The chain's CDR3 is CASSPGDDYGYTF. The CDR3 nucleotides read TGTGCCAGCTCACCGGGAGATGACTATGGCTACACCTTC.

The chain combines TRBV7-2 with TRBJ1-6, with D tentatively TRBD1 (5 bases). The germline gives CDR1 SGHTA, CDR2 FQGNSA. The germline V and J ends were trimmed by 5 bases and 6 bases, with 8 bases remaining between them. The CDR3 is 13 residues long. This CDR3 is CASSGRVNSPLHF. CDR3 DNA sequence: TGTGCCAGCAGCGGCAGGGTTAATTCACCCCTCCACTTT.

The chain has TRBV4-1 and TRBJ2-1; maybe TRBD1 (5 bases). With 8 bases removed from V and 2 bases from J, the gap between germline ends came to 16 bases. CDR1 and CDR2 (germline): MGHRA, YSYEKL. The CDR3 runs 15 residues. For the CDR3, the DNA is TGCGCCAGCGCGGTAGGGGCCTACACCTACAATGAGCAGTTCTTC. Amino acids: CASAVGAYTYNEQFF.

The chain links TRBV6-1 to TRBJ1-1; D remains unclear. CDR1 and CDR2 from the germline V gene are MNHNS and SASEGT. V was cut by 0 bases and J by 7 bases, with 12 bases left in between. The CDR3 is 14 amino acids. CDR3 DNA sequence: TGTGCCAGCAGTGAAGCATCCGGGCCCCATGAAGCTTTCTTT. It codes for CASSEASGPHEAFF.

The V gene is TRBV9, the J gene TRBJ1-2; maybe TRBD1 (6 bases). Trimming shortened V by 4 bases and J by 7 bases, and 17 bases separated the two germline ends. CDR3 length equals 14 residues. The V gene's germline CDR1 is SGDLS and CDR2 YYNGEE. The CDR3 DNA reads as TGTGCCAGCAGCCCGGGAAGGACAGATGGTGGCTACACCTTC. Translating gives CASSPGRTDGGYTF.

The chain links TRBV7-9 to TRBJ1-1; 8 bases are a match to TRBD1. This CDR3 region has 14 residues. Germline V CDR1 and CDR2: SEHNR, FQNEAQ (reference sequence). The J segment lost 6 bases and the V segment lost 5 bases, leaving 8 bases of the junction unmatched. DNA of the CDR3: TGTGCCAGCAGCCAGGCAGGGGGCGGCTCTGAAGCTTTCTTT. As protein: CASSQAGGGSEAFF.

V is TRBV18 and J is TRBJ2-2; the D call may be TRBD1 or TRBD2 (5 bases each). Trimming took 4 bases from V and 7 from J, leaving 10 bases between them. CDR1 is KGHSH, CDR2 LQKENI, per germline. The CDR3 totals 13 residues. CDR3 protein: CASSRGSDGELFF. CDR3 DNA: TGTGCCAGCTCACGGGGGAGCGACGGGGAGCTGTTTTTT.

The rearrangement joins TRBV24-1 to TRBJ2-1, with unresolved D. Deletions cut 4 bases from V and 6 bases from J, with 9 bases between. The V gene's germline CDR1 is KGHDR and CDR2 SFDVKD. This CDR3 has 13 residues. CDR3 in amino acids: CATSDSDSNEQFF. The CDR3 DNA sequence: TGTGCCACCAGTGACAGCGACTCCAATGAGCAGTTCTTC.

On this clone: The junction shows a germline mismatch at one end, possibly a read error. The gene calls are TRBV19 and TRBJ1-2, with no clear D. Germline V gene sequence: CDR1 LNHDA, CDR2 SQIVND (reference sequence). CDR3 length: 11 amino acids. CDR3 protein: CASSTGPLAAF. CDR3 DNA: TGTGCCAGTAGTACGGGCCCTCTCGCGGCCTTC.

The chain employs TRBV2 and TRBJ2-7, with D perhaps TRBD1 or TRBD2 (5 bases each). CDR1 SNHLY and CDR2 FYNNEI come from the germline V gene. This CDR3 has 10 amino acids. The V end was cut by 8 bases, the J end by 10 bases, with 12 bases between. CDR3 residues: CASEGTAQYF. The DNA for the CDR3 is TGTGCCAGCGAAGGGACCGCTCAGTACTTC. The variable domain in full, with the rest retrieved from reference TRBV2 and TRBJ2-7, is EPEVTQTPSHQVTQMGQEVILRCVPISNHLYFYWYRQILGQKVEFLVSFYNNEISEKSEIFDDQFSVERPDGSNFTLKIRSTKLEDSAMYFCASEGTAQYFGPGTRLTVT.

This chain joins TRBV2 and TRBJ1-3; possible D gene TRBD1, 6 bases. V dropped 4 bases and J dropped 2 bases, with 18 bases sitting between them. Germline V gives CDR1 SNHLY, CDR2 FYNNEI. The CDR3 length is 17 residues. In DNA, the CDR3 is TGTGCCAGCAGTGCACAGTTAGGGGGGTCTGCTGGAAACACCATATATTTT. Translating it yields CASSAQLGGSAGNTIYF.

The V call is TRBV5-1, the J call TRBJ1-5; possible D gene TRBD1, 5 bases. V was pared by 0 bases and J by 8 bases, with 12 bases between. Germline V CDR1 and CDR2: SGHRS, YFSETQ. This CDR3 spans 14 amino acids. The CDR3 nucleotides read TGCGCCAGCAGCTTGGGGGAGGGGAGGGAGCCCCAGCATTTT. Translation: CASSLGEGREPQHF. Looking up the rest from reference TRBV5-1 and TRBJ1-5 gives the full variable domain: KAGVTQTPRYLIKTRGQQVTLSCSPISGHRSVSWYQQTPGQGLQFLFEYFSETQRNKGNFPGRFSGRQFSNSRSEMNVSTLELGDSALYLCASSLGEGREPQHFGDGTRLSIL.

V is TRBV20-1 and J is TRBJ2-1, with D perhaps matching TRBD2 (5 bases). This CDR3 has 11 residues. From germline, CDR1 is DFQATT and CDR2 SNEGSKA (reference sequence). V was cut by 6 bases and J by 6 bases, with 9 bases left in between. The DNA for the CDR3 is TGCAGTGCGAGGGCTAGCAATGAGCAGTTCTTC. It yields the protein CSARASNEQFF.

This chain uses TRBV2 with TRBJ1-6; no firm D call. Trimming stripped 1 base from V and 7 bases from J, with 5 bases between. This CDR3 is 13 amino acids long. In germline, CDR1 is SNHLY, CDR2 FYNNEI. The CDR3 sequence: CASSEVANSPLHF. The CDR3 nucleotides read TGTGCCAGCAGTGAAGTAGCAAATTCACCCCTCCACTTT.

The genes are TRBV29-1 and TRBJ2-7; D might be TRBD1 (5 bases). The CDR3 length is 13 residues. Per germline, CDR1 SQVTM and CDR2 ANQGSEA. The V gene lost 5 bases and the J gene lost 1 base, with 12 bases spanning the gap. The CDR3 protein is CSVNDQGSYEQYF. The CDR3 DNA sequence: TGCAGCGTTAACGATCAGGGATCCTACGAGCAGTACTTC.

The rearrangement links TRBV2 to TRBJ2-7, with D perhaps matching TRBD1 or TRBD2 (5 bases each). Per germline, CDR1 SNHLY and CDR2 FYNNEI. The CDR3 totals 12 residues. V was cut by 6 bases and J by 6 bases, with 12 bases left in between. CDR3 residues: CASSPWGTEQYF. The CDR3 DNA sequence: TGTGCCAGCAGCCCTTGGGGGACCGAGCAGTACTTC.

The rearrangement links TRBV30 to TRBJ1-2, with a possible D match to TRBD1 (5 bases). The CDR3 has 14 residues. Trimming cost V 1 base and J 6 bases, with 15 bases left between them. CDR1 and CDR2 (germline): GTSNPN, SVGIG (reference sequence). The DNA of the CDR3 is TGTGCCTGGAGTGGGGGGGGTACCACGAATGGCTACACCTTC. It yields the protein CAWSGGGTTNGYTF.

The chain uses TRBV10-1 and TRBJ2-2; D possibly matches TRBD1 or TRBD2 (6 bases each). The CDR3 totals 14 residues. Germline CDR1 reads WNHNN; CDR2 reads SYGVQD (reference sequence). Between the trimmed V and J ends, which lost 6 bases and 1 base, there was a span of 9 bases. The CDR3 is CASREGVNTGELFF. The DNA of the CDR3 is TGCGCCAGCAGGGAGGGGGTGAACACCGGGGAGCTGTTTTTT.

In nucleotides, the CDR3 is TGCGCCAGCAGCGAAACCAGGGGGTATGGCTACACCTTC. Protein product: CASSETRGYGYTF. The V call is TRBV10-1, the J call TRBJ1-2; 7 positions agree with TRBD1. V was clipped by 6 bases and J by 5 bases; unmatched bases: 6. Germline lookup yields CDR1 WNHNN and CDR2 SYGVQD (reference sequence). The CDR3 length is 13 residues.

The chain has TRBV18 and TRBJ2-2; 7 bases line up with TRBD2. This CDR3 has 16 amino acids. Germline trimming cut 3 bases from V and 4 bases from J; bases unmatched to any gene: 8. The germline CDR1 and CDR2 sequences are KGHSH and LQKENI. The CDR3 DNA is TGTGCCAGCTCACCGGCCGGGACGGGAGGCACCGGGGAGCTGTTTTTT. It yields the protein CASSPAGTGGTGELFF. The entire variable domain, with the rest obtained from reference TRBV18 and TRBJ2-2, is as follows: NAGVMQNPRHLVRRRGQEARLRCSPMKGHSHVYWYRQLPEEGLKFMVYLQKENIIDESGMPKERFSAEFPKEGPSILRIQQVVRGDSAAYFCASSPAGTGGTGELFFGEGSRLTVL.

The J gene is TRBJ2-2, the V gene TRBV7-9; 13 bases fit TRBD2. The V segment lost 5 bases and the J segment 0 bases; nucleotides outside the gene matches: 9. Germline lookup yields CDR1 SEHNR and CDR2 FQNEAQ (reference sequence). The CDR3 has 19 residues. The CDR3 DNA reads TGTGCCAGCAGCCCACCCTTTGGGACTAGCGGGACGAACACCGGGGAGCTGTTTTTT. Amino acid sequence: CASSPPFGTSGTNTGELFF.